This T cell receptor beta chain was retrieved from a study of T-cell reconstitution after alpha-beta-depleted transplantation in children. The V gene lost 5 bases and the J gene lost 0 bases, with 15 bases spanning the gap. The length of the CDR3 is 15 residues. In germline, CDR1 is SGHRS, CDR2 YFSETQ. On this clonotype itself: The antigen remains undetermined.

Study-level findings and limits: Surviving thymic progenitors and recipient T cells were the source of high TCRbeta diversity at day 60 in some patients. T-cell numbers and diversity one year post-transplant derived largely from freshly generated T cells. It was reported that alpha-beta T cells came from several hundred expanded graft clones (about two months after transplant).

Preparation of the TCRbeta library involved a method that used unique molecular identifiers. TCRdb re-called the PCR reads through MiXCR, storing one row per CDR3 protein. Of about a million distinct CDR3 sequences listed, about 30% are singletons. This receptor was obtained from a boy younger than two who had a stem cell transplant for SCID, so the T cells may come from the graft donor. Sequences were derived from PBMCs, mostly from graft donor cells, sampled 360 days after TCRalphabeta/CD19-depleted stem cell transplant. The chain couples TRBV5-1 to TRBJ2-7; tentatively, D is TRBD2 (7 bases). The DNA of the CDR3 is TGCGCCAGCAGGCGGGGGCTAGCGGTCTCCTACGAGCAGTACTTC. The encoded protein is CASRRGLAVSYEQYF.